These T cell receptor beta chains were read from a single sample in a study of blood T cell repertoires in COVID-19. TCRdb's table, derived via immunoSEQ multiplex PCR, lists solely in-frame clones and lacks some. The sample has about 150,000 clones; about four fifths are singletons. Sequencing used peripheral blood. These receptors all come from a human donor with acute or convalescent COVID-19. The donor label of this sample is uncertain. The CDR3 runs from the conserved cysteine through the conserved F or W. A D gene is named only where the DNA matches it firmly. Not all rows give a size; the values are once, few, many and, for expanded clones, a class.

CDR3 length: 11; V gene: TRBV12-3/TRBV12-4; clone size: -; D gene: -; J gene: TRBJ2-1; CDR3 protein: CASSGGNEQFF; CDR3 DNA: TGTGCCAGCAGCGGCGGGAATGAGCAGTTCTTC
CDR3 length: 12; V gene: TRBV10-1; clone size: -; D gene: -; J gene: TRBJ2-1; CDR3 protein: CASSLDINEQFF; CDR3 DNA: TGCGCCAGCAGTCTCGACATCAATGAGCAGTTCTTC
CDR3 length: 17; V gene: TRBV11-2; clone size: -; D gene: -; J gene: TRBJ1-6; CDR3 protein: CASSLAGWGSYNSPLHF; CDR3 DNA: TGTGCCAGCAGCTTAGCAGGGTGGGGCTCCTATAATTCACCCCTCCACTTT
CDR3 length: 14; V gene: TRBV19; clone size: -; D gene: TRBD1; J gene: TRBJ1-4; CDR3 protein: CASAPTGGDEKLFF; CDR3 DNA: TGTGCCAGTGCACCGACAGGGGGCGATGAAAAACTGTTTTTT
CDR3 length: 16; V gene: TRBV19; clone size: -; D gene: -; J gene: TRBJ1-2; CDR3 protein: CASSMDGMGTYYGYTF; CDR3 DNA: TGTGCCAGTAGTATGGATGGGATGGGGACATACTATGGCTACACCTTC
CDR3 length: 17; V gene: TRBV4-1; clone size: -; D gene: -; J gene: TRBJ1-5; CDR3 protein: CASSQVDMGLSNQPQHF; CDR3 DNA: TGCGCCAGCAGCCAAGTGGACATGGGGCTTAGCAATCAGCCCCAGCATTTT
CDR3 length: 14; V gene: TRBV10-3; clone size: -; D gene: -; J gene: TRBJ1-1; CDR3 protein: CAISERGSNTEAFF; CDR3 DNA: TGTGCCATCAGTGAGCGGGGGTCGAACACTGAAGCTTTCTTT
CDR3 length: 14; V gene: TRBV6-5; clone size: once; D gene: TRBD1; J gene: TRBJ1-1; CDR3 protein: CASRIITGATEAFF; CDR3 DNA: TGTGCCAGCCGAATTATAACAGGGGCAACTGAAGCTTTCTTT
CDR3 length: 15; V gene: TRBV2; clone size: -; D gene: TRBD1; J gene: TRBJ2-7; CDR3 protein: CASSPLNRGRDEQYF; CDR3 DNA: TGTGCCAGCAGTCCCCTTAACAGGGGCCGGGACGAGCAGTACTTC
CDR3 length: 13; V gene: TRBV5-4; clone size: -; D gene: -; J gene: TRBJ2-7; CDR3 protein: CASSHGTIYEQYF; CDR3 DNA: TGTGCCAGCAGCCACGGGACAATTTACGAGCAGTACTTC
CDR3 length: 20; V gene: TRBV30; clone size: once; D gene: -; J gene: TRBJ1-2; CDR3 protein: CAWSPSSPRIRRLANYGYTF; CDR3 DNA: TGTGCCTGGAGTCCTTCATCCCCACGAATCCGGCGGTTAGCTAACTATGGCTACACCTTC
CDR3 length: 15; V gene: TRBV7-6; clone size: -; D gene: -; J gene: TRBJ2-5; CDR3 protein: CASSLGDGGRETQYF; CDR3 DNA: TGTGCCAGCAGCTTAGGAGACGGCGGTAGAGAGACCCAGTACTTC
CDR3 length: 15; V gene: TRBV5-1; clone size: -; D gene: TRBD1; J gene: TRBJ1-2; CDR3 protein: CASSLRTGGDRGYTF; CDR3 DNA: TGCGCCAGCAGCTTGCGAACAGGGGGCGATCGTGGCTACACCTTC
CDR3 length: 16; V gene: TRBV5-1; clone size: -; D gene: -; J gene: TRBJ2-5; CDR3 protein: CASSSSGQRVGETQYF; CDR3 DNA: TGCGCCAGCAGCTCCTCGGGACAGCGGGTGGGAGAGACCCAGTACTTC
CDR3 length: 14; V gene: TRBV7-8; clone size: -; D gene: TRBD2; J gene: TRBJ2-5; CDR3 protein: CASSPGGPTETQYF; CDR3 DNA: TGTGCCAGCAGCCCGGGGGGGCCGACGGAGACCCAGTACTTC
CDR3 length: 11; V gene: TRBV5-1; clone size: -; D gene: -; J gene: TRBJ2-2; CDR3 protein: CASSFGGELFF; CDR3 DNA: TGCGCCAGCAGCTTCGGGGGGGAGCTGTTTTTT
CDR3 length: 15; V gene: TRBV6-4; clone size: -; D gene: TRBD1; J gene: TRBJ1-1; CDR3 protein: CASSIRGRATVEAFF; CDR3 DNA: TGTGCCAGCAGTATCAGGGGGCGGGCCACCGTTGAAGCTTTCTTT
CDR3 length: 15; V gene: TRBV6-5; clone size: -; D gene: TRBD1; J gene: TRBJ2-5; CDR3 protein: CASSSGQGRGETQYF; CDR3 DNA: TGTGCCAGCAGTTCCGGACAGGGGAGGGGAGAGACCCAGTACTTC
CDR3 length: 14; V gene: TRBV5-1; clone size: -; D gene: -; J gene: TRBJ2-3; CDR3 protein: CASSPLSDSDTQYF; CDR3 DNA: TGCGCCAGCAGCCCCCTCTCGGACTCAGATACGCAGTATTTT
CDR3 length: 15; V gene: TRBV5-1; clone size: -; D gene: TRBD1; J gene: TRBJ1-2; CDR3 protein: CASSLQGEEGNGYTF; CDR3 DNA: TGCGCCAGCAGCCTGCAGGGGGAAGAGGGGAATGGCTACACCTTC
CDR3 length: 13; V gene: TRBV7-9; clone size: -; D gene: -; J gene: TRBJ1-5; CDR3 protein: CASSLDSHQPQHF; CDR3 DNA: TGTGCCAGCAGCTTAGACTCCCATCAGCCCCAGCATTTT
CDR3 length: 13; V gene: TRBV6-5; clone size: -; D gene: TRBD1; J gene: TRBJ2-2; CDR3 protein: CASKTGSTGELFF; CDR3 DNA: TGTGCCAGCAAGACAGGGTCGACCGGGGAGCTGTTTTTT
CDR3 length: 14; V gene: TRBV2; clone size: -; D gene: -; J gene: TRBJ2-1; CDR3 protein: CASSEGATYNEQFF; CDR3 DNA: TGTGCCAGCAGTGAAGGGGCGACCTACAATGAGCAGTTCTTC
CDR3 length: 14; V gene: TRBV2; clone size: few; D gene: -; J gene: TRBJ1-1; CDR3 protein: CASSDESLDTEAFF; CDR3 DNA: TGTGCCAGCAGTGACGAGTCCCTGGACACTGAAGCTTTCTTT
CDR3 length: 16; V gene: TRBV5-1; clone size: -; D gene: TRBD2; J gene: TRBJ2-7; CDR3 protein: CASSLAPTSVTYEQYF; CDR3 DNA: TGCGCCAGCAGCTTGGCCCCGACTAGCGTCACCTACGAGCAGTACTTC
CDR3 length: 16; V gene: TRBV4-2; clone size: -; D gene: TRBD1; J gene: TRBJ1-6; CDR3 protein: CASSQEAPGGNSPLHF; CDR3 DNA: TGTGCCAGCAGCCAAGAAGCCCCAGGGGGCAATTCACCCCTCCACTTT
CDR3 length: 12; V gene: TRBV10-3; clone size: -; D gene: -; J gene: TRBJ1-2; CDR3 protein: CAISDSTYGYTF; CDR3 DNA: TGTGCCATCAGTGATTCTACCTATGGCTACACCTTC
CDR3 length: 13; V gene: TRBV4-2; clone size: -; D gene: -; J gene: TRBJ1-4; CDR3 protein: CASSLDRNEKLFF; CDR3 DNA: TGTGCCAGCAGCCTTGACAGGAATGAAAAACTGTTTTTT
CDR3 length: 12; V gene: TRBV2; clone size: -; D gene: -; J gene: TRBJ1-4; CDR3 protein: CASREESEKLFF; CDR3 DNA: TGTGCCAGCAGGGAGGAGAGCGAAAAACTGTTTTTT
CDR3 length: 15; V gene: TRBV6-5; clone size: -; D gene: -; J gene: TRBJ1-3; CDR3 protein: CASSFAGATGNTIYF; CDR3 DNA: TGTGCCAGCAGTTTTGCGGGGGCGACGGGAAACACCATATATTTT
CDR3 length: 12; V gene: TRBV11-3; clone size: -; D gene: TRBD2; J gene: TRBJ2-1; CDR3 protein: CASSGSGGEQFF; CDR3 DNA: TGTGCCAGCAGCGGTAGCGGGGGGGAGCAGTTCTTC
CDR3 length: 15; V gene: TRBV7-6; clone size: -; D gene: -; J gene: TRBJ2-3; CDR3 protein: CASSFGQGGTDTQYF; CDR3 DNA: TGTGCCAGCAGCTTCGGTCAAGGGGGTACAGATACGCAGTATTTT
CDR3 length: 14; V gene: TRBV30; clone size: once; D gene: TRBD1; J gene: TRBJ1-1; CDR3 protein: CAWSTSPGGATAFF; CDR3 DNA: TGTGCCTGGAGTACGTCCCCAGGGGGCGCAACAGCCTTCTTT
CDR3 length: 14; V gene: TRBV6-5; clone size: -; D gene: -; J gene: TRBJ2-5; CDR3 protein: CAGGGRGAEETQYF; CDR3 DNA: TGTGCCGGCGGCGGCCGGGGGGCAGAAGAGACCCAGTACTTC
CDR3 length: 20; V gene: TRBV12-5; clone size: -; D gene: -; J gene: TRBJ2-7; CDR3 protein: CASGLVPLTGWTARYYEQYF; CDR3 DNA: TGTGCTAGTGGTTTGGTACCTTTGACGGGGTGGACAGCCAGGTACTACGAGCAGTACTTC
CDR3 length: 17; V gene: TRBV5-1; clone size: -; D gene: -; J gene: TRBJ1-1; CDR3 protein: CASRTNPGARMNTEAFF; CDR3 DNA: TGCGCCAGCAGAACCAATCCAGGGGCGCGGATGAACACTGAAGCTTTCTTT
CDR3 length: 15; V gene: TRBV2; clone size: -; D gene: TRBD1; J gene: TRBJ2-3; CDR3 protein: CASIREQGAAATQYF; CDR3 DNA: TGTGCCAGCATTCGTGAACAGGGGGCAGCCGCTACGCAGTATTTT
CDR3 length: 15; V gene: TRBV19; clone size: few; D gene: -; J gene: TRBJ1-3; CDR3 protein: CASSLARDTGNTIYF; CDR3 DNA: TGTGCCAGTAGTTTAGCTCGGGACACGGGAAACACCATATATTTT
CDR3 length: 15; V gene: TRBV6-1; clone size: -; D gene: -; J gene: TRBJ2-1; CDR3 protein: CASSESPGATWEQFF; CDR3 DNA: TGTGCCAGCAGTGAATCTCCCGGAGCGACGTGGGAGCAGTTCTTC
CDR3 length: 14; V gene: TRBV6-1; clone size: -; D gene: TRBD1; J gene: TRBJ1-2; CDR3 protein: CASSEAWTGYGYTF; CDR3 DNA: TGTGCCAGCAGTGAAGCATGGACAGGGTACGGCTACACCTTC
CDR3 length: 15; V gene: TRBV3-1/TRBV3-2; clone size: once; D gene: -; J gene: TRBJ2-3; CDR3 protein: CASSLLVGVTDTQYF; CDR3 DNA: TGTGCCAGCAGCTTGCTGGTCGGGGTCACAGATACGCAGTATTTT
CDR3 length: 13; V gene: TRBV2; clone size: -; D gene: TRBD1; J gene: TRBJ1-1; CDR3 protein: CASKRDRGTEAFF; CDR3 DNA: TGTGCCAGCAAACGGGACAGAGGAACTGAAGCTTTCTTT
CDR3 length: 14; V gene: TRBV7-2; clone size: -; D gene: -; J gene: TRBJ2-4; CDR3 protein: CASSLPPVKNIQYF; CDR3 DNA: TGTGCCAGCAGCCTCCCCCCCGTCAAAAACATTCAGTACTTC
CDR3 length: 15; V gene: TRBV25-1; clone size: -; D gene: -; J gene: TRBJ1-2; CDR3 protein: CASSESGRYNYGYTF; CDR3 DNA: TGTGCCAGCAGTGAGTCAGGGCGATATAACTATGGCTACACCTTC
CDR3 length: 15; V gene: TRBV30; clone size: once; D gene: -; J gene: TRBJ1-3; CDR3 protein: CAWNSYRGTGNTIYF; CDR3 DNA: TGTGCCTGGAATTCTTATCGAGGAACTGGAAACACCATATATTTT
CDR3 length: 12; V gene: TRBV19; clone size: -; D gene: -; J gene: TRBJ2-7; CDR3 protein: CASSINTYEQYF; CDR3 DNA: TGTGCCAGTAGTATAAACACCTACGAGCAGTACTTC
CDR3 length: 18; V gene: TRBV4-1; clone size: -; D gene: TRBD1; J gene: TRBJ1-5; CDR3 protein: CASSHHTGTGVFTQPQHF; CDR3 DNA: TGCGCCAGCAGCCACCATACAGGGACAGGGGTTTTTACGCAGCCCCAGCATTTT
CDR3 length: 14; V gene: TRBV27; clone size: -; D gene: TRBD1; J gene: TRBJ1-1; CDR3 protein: CASSTRTGTTEAFF; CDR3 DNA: TGTGCCAGCAGTACACGGACAGGTACTACTGAAGCTTTCTTT
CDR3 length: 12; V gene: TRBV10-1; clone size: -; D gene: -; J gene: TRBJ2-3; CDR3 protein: CASSEYSDTQYF; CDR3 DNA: TGCGCCAGCAGTGAATATAGTGATACGCAGTATTTT
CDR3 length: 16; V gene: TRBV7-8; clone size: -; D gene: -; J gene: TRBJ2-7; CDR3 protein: CASSPPGSRGRGEQYF; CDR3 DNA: TGTGCCAGCAGCCCTCCTGGATCCAGGGGGCGGGGGGAGCAGTACTTC
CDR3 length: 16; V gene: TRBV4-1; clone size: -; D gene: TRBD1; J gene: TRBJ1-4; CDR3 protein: CASSPPGGQGREKLFF; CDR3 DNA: TGCGCCAGCAGCCCCCCTGGGGGACAGGGGCGGGAAAAACTGTTTTTT
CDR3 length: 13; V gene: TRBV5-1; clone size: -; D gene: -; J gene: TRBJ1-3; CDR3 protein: CASSGSGGNTIYF; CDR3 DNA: TGCGCCAGCAGCGGCTCCGGGGGAAACACCATATATTTT
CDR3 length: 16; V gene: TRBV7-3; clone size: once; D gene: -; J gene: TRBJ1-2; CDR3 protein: CASSLSRGGANYGYTF; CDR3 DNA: TGTGCCAGCAGCTTAAGTCGTGGAGGAGCTAACTATGGCTACACCTTC
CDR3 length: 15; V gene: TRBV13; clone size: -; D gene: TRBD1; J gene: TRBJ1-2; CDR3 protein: CASSLVDRGNYGYTF; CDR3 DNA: TGTGCCAGCAGCTTAGTAGACAGGGGAAACTATGGCTACACCTTC
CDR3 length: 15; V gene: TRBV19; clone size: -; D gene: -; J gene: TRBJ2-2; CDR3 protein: CASSIPRRGTGELFF; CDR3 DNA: TGTGCCAGTAGTATACCCCGGAGGGGCACCGGGGAGCTGTTTTTT
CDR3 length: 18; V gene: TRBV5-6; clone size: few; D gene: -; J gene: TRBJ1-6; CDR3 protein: CASSPSSGIQNVNSPLHF; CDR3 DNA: TGTGCCAGCAGCCCCTCCTCCGGGATCCAAAACGTGAATTCACCCCTCCACTTT
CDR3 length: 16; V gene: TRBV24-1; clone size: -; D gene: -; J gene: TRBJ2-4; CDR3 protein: CATSEVPEEAKNIQYF; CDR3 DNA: TGTGCCACCAGTGAGGTTCCGGAGGAGGCCAAAAACATTCAGTACTTC
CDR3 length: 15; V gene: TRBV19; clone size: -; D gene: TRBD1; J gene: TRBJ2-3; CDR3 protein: CASSMGQAGTDTQYF; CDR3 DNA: TGTGCCAGTAGTATGGGACAGGCAGGCACAGATACGCAGTATTTT
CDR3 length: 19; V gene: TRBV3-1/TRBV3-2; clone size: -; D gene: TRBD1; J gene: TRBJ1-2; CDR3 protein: CASSQIATGTGAGNYGYTF; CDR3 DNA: TGTGCCAGCAGCCAAATAGCTACCGGGACAGGGGCAGGTAACTATGGCTACACCTTC
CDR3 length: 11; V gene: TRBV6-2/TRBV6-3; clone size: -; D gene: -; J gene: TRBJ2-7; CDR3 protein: CASSLAGLQYF; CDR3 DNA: TGTGCCAGCAGTCTCGCGGGTCTGCAGTACTTC